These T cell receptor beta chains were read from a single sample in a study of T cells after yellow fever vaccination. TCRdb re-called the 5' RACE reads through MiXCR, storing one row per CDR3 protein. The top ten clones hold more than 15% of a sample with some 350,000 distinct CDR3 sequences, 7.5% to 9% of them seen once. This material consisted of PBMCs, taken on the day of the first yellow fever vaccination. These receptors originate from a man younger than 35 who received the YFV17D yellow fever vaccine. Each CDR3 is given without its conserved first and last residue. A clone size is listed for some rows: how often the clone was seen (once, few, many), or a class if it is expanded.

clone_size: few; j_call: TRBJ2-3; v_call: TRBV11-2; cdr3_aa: ASSTLYRSGGPPNSVDTQY
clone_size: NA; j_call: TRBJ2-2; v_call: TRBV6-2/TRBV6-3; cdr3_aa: ASSYSSGSNTGELF
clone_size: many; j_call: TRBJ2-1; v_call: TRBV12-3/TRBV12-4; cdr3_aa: ASSPQFVGGEQF
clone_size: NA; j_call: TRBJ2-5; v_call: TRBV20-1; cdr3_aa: SARVESRETQY
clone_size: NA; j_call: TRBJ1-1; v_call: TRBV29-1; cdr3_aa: SFRPGRTEAF
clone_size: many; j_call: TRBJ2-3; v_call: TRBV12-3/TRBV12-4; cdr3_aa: ASRRRGGTDTQY
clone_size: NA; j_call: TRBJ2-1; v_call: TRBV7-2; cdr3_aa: ASSAGTSEYNEQF
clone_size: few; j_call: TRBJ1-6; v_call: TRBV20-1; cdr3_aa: SARLVGDSHSPLH
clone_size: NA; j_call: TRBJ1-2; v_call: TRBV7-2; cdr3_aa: ASSKMRALSNGYT
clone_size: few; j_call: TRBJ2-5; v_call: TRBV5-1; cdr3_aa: ASSLLGQGLQETQY